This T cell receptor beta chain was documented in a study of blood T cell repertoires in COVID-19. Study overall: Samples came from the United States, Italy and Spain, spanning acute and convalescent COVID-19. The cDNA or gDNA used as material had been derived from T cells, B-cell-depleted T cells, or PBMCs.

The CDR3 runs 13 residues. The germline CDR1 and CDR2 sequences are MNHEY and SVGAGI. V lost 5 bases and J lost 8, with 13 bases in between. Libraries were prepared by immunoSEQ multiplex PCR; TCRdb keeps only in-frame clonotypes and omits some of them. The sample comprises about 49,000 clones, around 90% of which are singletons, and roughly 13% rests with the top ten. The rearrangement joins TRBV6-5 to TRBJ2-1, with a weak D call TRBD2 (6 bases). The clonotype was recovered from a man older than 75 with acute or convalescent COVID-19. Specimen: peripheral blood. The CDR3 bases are TGTGCCAGCAGTCCCCCGCGGGGCGATGAGCAGTTCTTC. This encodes CASSPPRGDEQFF.